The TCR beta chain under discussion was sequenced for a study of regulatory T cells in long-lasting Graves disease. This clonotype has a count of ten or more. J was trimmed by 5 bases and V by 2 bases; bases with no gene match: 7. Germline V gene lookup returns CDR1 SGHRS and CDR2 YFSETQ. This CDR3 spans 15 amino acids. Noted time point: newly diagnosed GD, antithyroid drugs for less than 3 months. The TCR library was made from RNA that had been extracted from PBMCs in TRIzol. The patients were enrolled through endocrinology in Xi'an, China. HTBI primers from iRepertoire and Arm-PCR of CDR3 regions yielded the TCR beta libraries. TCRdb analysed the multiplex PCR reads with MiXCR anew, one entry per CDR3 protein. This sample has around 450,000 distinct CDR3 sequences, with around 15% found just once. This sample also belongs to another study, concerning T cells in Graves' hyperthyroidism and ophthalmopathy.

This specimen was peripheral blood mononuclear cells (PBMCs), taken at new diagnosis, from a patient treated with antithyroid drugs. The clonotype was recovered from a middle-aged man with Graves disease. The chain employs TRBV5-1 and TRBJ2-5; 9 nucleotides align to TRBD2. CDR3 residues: CASSLTSGRSETQYF. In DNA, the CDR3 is TGCGCCAGCAGCTTAACCAGCGGGAGGAGCGAGACCCAGTACTTC.